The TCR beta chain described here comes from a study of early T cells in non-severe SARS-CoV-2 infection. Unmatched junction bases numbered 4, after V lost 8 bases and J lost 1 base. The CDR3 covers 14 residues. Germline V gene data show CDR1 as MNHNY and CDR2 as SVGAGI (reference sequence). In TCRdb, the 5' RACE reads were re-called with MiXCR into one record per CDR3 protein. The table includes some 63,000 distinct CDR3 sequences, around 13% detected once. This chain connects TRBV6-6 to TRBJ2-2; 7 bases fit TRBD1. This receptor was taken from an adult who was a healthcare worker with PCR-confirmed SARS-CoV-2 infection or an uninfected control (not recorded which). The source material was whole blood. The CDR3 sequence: CASQGQWNTGELFF. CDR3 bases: TGTGCCAGCCAGGGACAGTGGAACACCGGGGAGCTGTTTTTT.